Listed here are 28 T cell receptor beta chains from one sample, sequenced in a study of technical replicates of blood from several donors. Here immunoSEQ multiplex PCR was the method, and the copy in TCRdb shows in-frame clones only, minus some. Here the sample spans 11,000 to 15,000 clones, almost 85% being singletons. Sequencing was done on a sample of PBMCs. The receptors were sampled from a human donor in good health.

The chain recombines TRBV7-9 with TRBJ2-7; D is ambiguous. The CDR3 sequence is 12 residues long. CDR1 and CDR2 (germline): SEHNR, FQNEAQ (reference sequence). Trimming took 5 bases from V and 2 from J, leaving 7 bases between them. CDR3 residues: CASSPTTYEQYF. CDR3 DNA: TGTGCCAGCAGCCCAACAACCTACGAGCAGTACTTC.

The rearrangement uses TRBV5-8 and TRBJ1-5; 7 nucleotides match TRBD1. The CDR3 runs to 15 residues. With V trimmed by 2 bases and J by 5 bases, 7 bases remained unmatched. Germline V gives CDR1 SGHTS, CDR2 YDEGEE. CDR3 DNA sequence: TGTGCCAGCAGCTTTAACAGGGGAAGTTATCAGCCCCAGCATTTT. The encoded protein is CASSFNRGSYQPQHF.

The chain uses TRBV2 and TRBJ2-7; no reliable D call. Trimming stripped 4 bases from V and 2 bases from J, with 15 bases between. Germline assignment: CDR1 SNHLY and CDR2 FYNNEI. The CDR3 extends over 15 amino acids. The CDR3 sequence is CASSALADEAYEQYF. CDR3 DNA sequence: TGTGCCAGCAGTGCCCTGGCAGATGAAGCCTACGAGCAGTACTTC.

The DNA for the CDR3 is TGCGCCAGCAGCTTCGGTTCCGGAGCTAACACTGAAGCTTTCTTT. Residues: CASSFGSGANTEAFF. The chain uses TRBV5-1 and TRBJ1-1, with D unclear. The length of the CDR3 is 15 residues. Trimming left V 2 bases short and J 2 bases short, with 13 bases between. Germline V gene data show CDR1 as SGHRS and CDR2 as YFSETQ.

The CDR3 sequence is CASSLAGRRSGELFF. CDR3 nucleotide sequence: TGTGCCAGCAGTTTGGCCGGGAGGCGATCCGGGGAGCTGTTTTTT. V is TRBV28 and J is TRBJ2-2; 7 positions match TRBD2. Trimming took 3 bases from V and 6 from J; bases not matched to a gene: 7. Germline V gives CDR1 MDHEN, CDR2 SYDVKM. This CDR3 spans 15 amino acids. Full variable domain (rest looked up from reference TRBV28 and TRBJ2-2): DVKVTQSSRYLVKRTGEKVFLECVQDMDHENMFWYRQDPGLGLRLIYFSYDVKMKEKGDIPEGYSVSREKKERFSLILESASTNQTSMYLCASSLAGRRSGELFFGEGSRLTVL.

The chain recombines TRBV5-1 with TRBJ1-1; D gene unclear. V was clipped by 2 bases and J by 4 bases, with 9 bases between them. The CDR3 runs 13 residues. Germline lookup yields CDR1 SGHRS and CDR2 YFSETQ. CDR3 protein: CASSFRLFTEAFF. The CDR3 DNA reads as TGCGCCAGCAGCTTCAGGCTGTTCACTGAAGCTTTCTTT.

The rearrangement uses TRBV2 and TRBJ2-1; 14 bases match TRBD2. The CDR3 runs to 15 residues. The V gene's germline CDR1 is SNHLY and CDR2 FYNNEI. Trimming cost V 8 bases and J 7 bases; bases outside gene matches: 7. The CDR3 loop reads CASRLAGGPGNEQFF. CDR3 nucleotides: TGTGCCAGCCGACTAGCGGGAGGGCCTGGGAATGAGCAGTTCTTC.

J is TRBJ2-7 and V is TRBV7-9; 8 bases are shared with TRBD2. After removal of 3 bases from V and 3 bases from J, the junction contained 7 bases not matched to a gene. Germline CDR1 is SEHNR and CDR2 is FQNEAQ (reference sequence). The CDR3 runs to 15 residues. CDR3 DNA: TGTGCCAGCAGCTTTGGCCCGGGGGGGGACTACGAGCAGTACTTC. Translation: CASSFGPGGDYEQYF.

The CDR3 sequence is CASRPQSSYNEQFF. The CDR3 DNA reads as TGTGCCAGCAGACCACAGAGCTCCTACAATGAGCAGTTCTTC. The chain links TRBV6-5 to TRBJ2-1; D unclear. CDR1 and CDR2 (germline): MNHEY, SVGAGI. The CDR3 extends over 14 amino acids. V lost 6 bases to trimming and J lost 0 bases, with 9 bases between them.

DNA for the CDR3: TGTGCCAGTTCCCTACAGGGTCCCTACGAGCAGTACTTC. Translation: CASSLQGPYEQYF. This rearrangement joins TRBV19 to TRBJ2-7; D may be TRBD1 (6 bases). V lost 8 bases and J 2 bases, leaving 13 bases between the germline ends. The CDR3 contains 13 residues. CDR1 and CDR2 (germline): LNHDA, SQIVND (reference sequence).

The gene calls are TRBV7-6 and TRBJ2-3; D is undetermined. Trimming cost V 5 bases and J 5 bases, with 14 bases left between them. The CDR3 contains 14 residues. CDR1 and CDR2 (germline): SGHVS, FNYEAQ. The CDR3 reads CASSPGWAQDTQYF. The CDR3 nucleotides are TGTGCCAGCAGCCCAGGCTGGGCGCAAGATACGCAGTATTTT. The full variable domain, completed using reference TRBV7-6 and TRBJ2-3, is GAGVSQSPRYKVTKRGQDVALRCDPISGHVSLYWYRQALGQGPEFLTYFNYEAQQDKSGLPNDRFSAERPEGSISTLTIQRTEQRDSAMYRCASSPGWAQDTQYFGPGTRLTVL.

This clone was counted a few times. The CDR3 spells CASSIFGDSGNTIYF. As DNA, the CDR3 is TGTGCCAGTAGTATATTCGGGGACTCTGGAAACACCATATATTTT. The chain recombines TRBV19 with TRBJ1-3; D is unresolved. In germline, CDR1 is LNHDA, CDR2 SQIVND (reference sequence). V lost 2 bases to trimming and J lost 0 bases, with 8 bases between them. The CDR3 is 15 amino acids.

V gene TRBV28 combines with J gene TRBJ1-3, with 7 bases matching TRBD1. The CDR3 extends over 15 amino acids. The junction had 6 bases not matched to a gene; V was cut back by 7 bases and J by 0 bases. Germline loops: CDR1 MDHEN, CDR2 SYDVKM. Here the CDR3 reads CASIKQGTSGNTIYF. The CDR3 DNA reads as TGTGCCAGCATCAAACAGGGGACCTCTGGAAACACCATATATTTT.

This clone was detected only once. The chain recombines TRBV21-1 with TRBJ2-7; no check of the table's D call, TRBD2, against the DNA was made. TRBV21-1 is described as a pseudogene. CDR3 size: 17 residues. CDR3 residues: CASSIPSLAVPRYEQYF. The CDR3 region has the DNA TGTGCCAGCAGCATCCCCTCACTAGCGGTTCCTAGGTACGAGCAGTACTTC.

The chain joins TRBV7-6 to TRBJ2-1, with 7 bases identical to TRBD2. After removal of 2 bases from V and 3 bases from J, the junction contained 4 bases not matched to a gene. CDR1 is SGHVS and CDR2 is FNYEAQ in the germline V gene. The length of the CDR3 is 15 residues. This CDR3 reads CASSLWSSGYNEQFF. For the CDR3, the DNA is TGTGCCAGCAGCTTATGGTCTAGCGGCTACAATGAGCAGTTCTTC.

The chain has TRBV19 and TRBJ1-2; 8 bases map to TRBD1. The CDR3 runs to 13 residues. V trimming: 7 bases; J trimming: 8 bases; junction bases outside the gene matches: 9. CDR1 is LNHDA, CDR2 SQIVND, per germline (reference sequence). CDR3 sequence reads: CASNIQGAGGYTF. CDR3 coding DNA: TGTGCCAGTAACATCCAGGGGGCTGGGGGCTACACCTTC.

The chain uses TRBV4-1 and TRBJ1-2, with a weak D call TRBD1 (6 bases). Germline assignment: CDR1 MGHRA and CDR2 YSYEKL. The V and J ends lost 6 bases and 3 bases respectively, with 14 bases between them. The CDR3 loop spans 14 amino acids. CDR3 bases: TGCGCCAGCAGTGCGCAGGGGCGAGACTATGGCTACACCTTC. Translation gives CASSAQGRDYGYTF.

The CDR3 protein is CASAPARGQETQYF. The CDR3 DNA reads TGTGCTAGTGCGCCGGCCAGGGGCCAAGAGACCCAGTACTTC. V gene TRBV12-5 combines with J gene TRBJ2-5, with a tentative D call TRBD1 (6 bases). CDR1 is LGHNT, CDR2 FRNRAP, per germline. The V and J ends lost 7 bases and 1 base respectively, with 13 bases between them. CDR3 size: 14 residues.

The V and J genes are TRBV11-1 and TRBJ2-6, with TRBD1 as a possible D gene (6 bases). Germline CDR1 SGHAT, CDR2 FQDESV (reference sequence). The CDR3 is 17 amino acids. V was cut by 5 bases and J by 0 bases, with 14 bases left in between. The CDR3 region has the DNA TGTGCCAGCAGCCGCACAGGACAGCCCTCTGGGGCCAACGTCCTGACTTTC. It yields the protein CASSRTGQPSGANVLTF.

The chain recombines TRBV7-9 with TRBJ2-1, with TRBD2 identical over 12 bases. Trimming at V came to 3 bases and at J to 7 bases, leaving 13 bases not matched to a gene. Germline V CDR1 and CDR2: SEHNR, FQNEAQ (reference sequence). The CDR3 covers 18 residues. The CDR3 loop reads CASSFPHRLAGERNEQFF. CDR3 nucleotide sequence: TGTGCCAGCAGCTTCCCCCATCGACTAGCGGGAGAACGGAATGAGCAGTTCTTC.

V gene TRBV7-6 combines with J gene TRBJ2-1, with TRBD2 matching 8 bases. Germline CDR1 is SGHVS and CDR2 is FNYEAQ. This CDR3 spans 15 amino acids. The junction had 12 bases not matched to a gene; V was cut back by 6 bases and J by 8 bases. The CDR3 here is CASRLSGGGMDEQFF. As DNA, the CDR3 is TGTGCCAGCAGATTATCAGGCGGGGGGATGGATGAGCAGTTCTTC.

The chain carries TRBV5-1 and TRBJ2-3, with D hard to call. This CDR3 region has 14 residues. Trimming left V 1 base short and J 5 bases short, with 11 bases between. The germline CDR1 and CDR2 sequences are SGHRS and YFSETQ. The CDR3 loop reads CASSLFAGQDTQYF. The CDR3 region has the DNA TGCGCCAGCAGCTTGTTCGCAGGTCAAGATACGCAGTATTTT.

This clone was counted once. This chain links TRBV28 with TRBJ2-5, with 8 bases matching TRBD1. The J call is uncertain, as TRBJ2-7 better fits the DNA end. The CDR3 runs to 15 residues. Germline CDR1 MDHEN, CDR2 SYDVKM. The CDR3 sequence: CASSLATGGFYEQYF. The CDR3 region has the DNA TGTGCCAGCAGTTTGGCCACAGGGGGATTCTACGAGCAGTACTTC.

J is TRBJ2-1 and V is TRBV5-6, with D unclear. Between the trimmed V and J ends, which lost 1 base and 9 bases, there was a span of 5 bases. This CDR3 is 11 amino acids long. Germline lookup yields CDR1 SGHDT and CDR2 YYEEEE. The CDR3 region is CASSLWLEQFF. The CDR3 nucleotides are TGTGCCAGCAGCTTGTGGCTTGAGCAGTTCTTC.

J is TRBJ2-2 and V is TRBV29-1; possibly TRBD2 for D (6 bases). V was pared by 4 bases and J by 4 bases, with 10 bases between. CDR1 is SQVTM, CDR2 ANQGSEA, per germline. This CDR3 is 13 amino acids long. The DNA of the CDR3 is TGCAGCGTTGGTGCGCGGGGCACCGGGGAGCTGTTTTTT. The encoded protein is CSVGARGTGELFF.

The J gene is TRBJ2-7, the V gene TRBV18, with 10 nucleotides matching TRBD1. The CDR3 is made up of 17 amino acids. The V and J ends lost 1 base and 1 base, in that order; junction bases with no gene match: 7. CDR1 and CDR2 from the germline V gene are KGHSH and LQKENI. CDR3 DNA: TGTGCCAGCTCACCACGAGCCGGGGGACAGGGGTCCTACGAGCAGTACTTC. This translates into CASSPRAGGQGSYEQYF. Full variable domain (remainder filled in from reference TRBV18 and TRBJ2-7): NAGVMQNPRHLVRRRGQEARLRCSPMKGHSHVYWYRQLPEEGLKFMVYLQKENIIDESGMPKERFSAEFPKEGPSILRIQQVVRGDSAAYFCASSPRAGGQGSYEQYFGPGTRLTVT.

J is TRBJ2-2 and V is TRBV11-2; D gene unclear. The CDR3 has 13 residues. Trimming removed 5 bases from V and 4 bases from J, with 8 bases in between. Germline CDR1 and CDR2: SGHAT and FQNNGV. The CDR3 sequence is CASSQFATGELFF. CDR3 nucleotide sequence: TGTGCCAGCAGCCAGTTCGCCACCGGGGAGCTGTTTTTT. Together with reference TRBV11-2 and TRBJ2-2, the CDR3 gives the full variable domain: EAGVAQSPRYKIIEKRQSVAFWCNPISGHATLYWYQQILGQGPKLLIQFQNNGVVDDSQLPKDRFSAERLKGVDSTLKIQPAKLEDSAVYLCASSQFATGELFFGEGSRLTVL.

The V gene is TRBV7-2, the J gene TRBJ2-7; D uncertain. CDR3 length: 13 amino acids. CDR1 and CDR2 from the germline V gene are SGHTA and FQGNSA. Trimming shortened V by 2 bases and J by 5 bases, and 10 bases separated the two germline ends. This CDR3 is CASSLMGRDEQYF. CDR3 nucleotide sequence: TGTGCCAGCAGCTTAATGGGTCGGGACGAGCAGTACTTC.